The 15 T cell receptor beta chains below all came from one sample that was sequenced in a study of technical replicates of blood from a handful of donors. Profiled with immunoSEQ multiplex PCR; TCRdb holds only in-frame clones, not every one. The sample yields about 75,000 clones, 95% to 97% seen once. The material sequenced was T cells isolated from PBMCs. The receptors come from a human donor in good health.

The CDR3 protein is CASSVPPGTSGRLGEQFF. The CDR3 region has the DNA TGTGCCAGCAGCGTACCTCCGGGGACTAGCGGGAGACTTGGTGAGCAGTTCTTC. The gene calls are TRBV9 and TRBJ2-1, with 14 bases lining up with TRBD2. The CDR3 is 18 residues long. The germline V gene encodes CDR1 SGDLS and CDR2 YYNGEE. V shed 1 base and J 9 bases; nucleotides not matched to a gene: 12.

V gene TRBV7-9 combines with J gene TRBJ2-5; unclear D gene. This CDR3 has 12 amino acids. V lost 3 bases to trimming and J lost 5 bases, with 7 bases between them. Germline CDR1 and CDR2: SEHNR and FQNEAQ (reference sequence). The CDR3 reads CASSFKSETQYF. The CDR3 nucleotides are TGTGCCAGCAGCTTCAAGAGTGAGACCCAGTACTTC.

The chain employs TRBV7-2 and TRBJ1-2; 7 nucleotides agree with TRBD1. Per the germline V gene, CDR1 is SGHTA and CDR2 is FQGNSA. The CDR3 loop spans 13 amino acids. With 5 bases clipped from V and 4 bases from J, the junction kept 4 bases outside the gene matches. The CDR3, as DNA: TGTGCCAGCAGCCCGGGACAGATCTATGGCTACACCTTC. Protein: CASSPGQIYGYTF.

The V call is TRBV29-1, the J call TRBJ2-5; 10 bases agree with TRBD1. The CDR3 sequence is 15 residues long. J was trimmed by 4 bases and V by 3 bases; bases with no gene match: 8. Germline values: CDR1 SQVTM, CDR2 ANQGSEA. In nucleotides, the CDR3 is TGCAGCGTTGATAAGGGACAGGGGACAGGAGAGACCCAGTACTTC. This codes for CSVDKGQGTGETQYF. The whole variable domain, remainder taken from reference TRBV29-1 and TRBJ2-5, is SAVISQKPSRDICQRGTSLTIQCQVDSQVTMMFWYRQQPGQSLTLIATANQGSEATYESGFVIDKFPISRPNLTFSTLTVSNMSPEDSSIYLCSVDKGQGTGETQYFGPGTRLLVL.

The rearrangement links TRBV7-8 to TRBJ1-1; tentatively, D is TRBD1 (6 bases). The CDR3 is made up of 14 amino acids. V was trimmed by 5 bases and J by 8 bases, leaving 18 bases between them. In germline, CDR1 is SGHVS, CDR2 FQNEAQ. CDR3 nucleotides: TGTGCCAGCAGCGCCGCAGCTACAGGGATAGAAGCTTTCTTT. Its translation: CASSAAATGIEAFF.

This chain links TRBV18 with TRBJ2-7, with TRBD2 matching over 10 bases. Germline CDR1 KGHSH, CDR2 LQKENI. This CDR3 is 15 amino acids long. Losses at the gene ends were 0 bases for V and 6 bases for J; bases not matched to a gene: 5. This chain's CDR3 is CASSPPALAGAEQYF. Written as DNA, the CDR3 is TGTGCCAGCTCACCACCGGCCCTAGCGGGAGCCGAGCAGTACTTC. The whole variable domain, remainder taken from reference TRBV18 and TRBJ2-7, is NAGVMQNPRHLVRRRGQEARLRCSPMKGHSHVYWYRQLPEEGLKFMVYLQKENIIDESGMPKERFSAEFPKEGPSILRIQQVVRGDSAAYFCASSPPALAGAEQYFGPGTRLTVT.

The chain links TRBV28 to TRBJ2-7; possibly TRBD2 for D (6 bases). The CDR3 is made up of 12 amino acids. V gave up 3 bases and J gave up 6 bases, with 9 bases separating them. Germline V gives CDR1 MDHEN, CDR2 SYDVKM. The CDR3 coding sequence is TGTGCCAGCAGTTTCTACGGGGGCGAGCAGTACTTC. Its translation: CASSFYGGEQYF.

In DNA, the CDR3 is TGTGCCACCAGCAGAGGTCCCGACAGGCAACTGTTTTTT. It translates to CATSRGPDRQLFF. The V call is TRBV15, the J call TRBJ1-4; weak D call: TRBD1 (6 bases). Trimming left V 1 base short and J 12 bases short, with 12 bases between. The CDR3 covers 13 residues. In germline, CDR1 is LNHNV, CDR2 YYDKDF (reference sequence).

The gene calls are TRBV29-1 and TRBJ1-1; D gene ambiguous. This CDR3 region has 14 residues. Trimming took 6 bases from V and 1 from J, leaving 15 bases between them. Germline lookup yields CDR1 SQVTM and CDR2 ANQGSEA. For the CDR3, the DNA is TGCAGCGTCGTTAAATCGGGTACGAACACTGAAGCTTTCTTT. Translated: CSVVKSGTNTEAFF.

The chain couples TRBV4-2 to TRBJ2-1, with 7 bases identical to TRBD2. Germline values: CDR1 LGHNA, CDR2 YNFKEQ. This CDR3 spans 13 amino acids. V dropped 1 base and J dropped 9; count of bases not matched to a gene: 3. CDR3 loop: CASSQVGTIEQFF. The CDR3 bases are TGTGCCAGCAGCCAAGTCGGGACTATTGAGCAGTTCTTC.

The rearrangement joins TRBV29-1 to TRBJ1-5; 10 nucleotides align to TRBD1. The CDR3 is made up of 14 amino acids. CDR1 is SQVTM, CDR2 ANQGSEA, per germline. The J segment lost 5 bases and the V segment lost 6 bases, leaving 7 bases of the junction unmatched. The CDR3 loop reads CSVASGTGDQPQHF. CDR3 nucleotide sequence: TGCAGCGTGGCGTCCGGGACAGGGGATCAGCCCCAGCATTTT.

The chain recombines TRBV28 with TRBJ2-5; 7 bases match TRBD2. The CDR3 runs 15 residues. Looked up from germline, CDR1 is MDHEN and CDR2 is SYDVKM. After removal of 2 bases from V and 1 base from J, the junction contained 4 bases not matched to a gene. The CDR3 loop reads CASSLAGAIQETQYF. CDR3 sequence (DNA): TGTGCCAGCAGTTTAGCGGGAGCCATCCAAGAGACCCAGTACTTC.

This clone was recorded once. The chain combines TRBV7-2 with TRBJ2-1, with 8 bases identical to TRBD2. CDR1 SGHTA and CDR2 FQGNSA come from the germline V gene. The CDR3 consists of 13 residues. Trimming removed 3 bases from V and 8 bases from J; junction bases left unmatched: 3. CDR3 sequence (DNA): TGTGCCAGCAGCTTCGGGAGGGCCGATGAGCAGTTCTTC. This translates into CASSFGRADEQFF. The whole variable domain, filled in from reference TRBV7-2 and TRBJ2-1, reads GAGVSQSPSNKVTEKGKDVELRCDPISGHTALYWYRQSLGQGLEFLIYFQGNSAPDKSGLPSDRFSAERTGGSVSTLTIQRTQQEDSAVYLCASSFGRADEQFFGPGTRLTVL.

This sequence joins TRBV7-2 and TRBJ1-2; possible D gene TRBD1, 6 bases. CDR1 and CDR2 (germline): SGHTA, FQGNSA. Trimming took 0 bases from V and 8 from J, leaving 13 bases between them. This CDR3 is built from 14 residues. CDR3 in DNA: TGTGCCAGCAGCTTAGCGCCAACAGGGTTGGGCTACACCTTC. Translation gives CASSLAPTGLGYTF.

The chain employs TRBV6-1 and TRBJ1-4; 7 bases fit TRBD1. The V segment lost 7 bases and the J segment 7 bases; nucleotides outside the gene matches: 6. This CDR3 comprises 13 residues. CDR1 and CDR2 (germline): MNHNS, SASEGT. CDR3 sequence: CASNRDRAEKLFF. The CDR3 DNA is TGTGCCAGCAACCGGGACAGAGCTGAAAAACTGTTTTTT.